The 29 T cell receptor beta chains below all came from one sample that was sequenced in a study of T-cell memory formation after mild COVID-19. TCRdb reprocessed the 5' RACE reads with MiXCR, giving one entry per CDR3 protein. The sample has about 340,000 distinct CDR3 sequences; around 20% are singletons. Sequenced input: PBMCs or a T cell subset sorted from them (not recorded which). The source of these receptors is an adult woman who had mild COVID-19 (a few samples of this study predate the infection). Cell type and time point are not known.

The chain combines TRBV6-5 with TRBJ2-5; perhaps TRBD2 as D (5 bases). This CDR3 comprises 15 residues. Per germline, CDR1 MNHEY and CDR2 SVGAGI. Trimming cost V 6 bases and J 1 base, with 15 bases left between them. The CDR3 sequence is CASRSRGSSQETQYF. In nucleotides, the CDR3 is TGTGCCAGCAGGAGCCGGGGTTCCTCCCAAGAGACCCAGTACTTC.

Only a few counts were recorded for this clonotype. One end of the junction varies from germline; a read error may be responsible. This chain connects TRBV4-3 to TRBJ1-6; D possibly corresponds to TRBD1 (6 bases). The CDR3 has 15 residues. Germline loops: CDR1 LGHNA, CDR2 YSLEER. CDR3 DNA sequence: TGCGCCAGCAGATTCAGGGGACTCCGCTCCTCACCGCTCCACTTT. Amino acids: CASRFRGLRSSPLHF.

This rearrangement joins TRBV29-1 to TRBJ1-2; D is possibly TRBD1 (5 bases). CDR1 is SQVTM, CDR2 ANQGSEA, per germline. This CDR3 region has 13 residues. Trimming removed 6 bases at V and 0 bases at J, with 11 bases between. This chain's CDR3 is CSVLDSTNYGYTF. In DNA form, the CDR3 reads TGCAGCGTATTAGACAGTACTAACTATGGCTACACCTTC.

This clonotype has a handful of counts. V usage is TRBV7-9 and J usage is TRBJ1-1; weak D call: TRBD1 (6 bases). Germline lookup yields CDR1 SEHNR and CDR2 FQNEAQ (reference sequence). Trimming took off 1 base at V and 5 bases at J, with 11 bases between the two ends. The length of the CDR3 is 14 residues. The CDR3 coding sequence is TGTGCCAGCAGCTTAGTGACAGGTGGGACTGAAGCTTTCTTT. Translated: CASSLVTGGTEAFF. Variable domain in full (rest from reference TRBV7-9 and TRBJ1-1): DTGVSQNPRHKITKRGQNVTFRCDPISEHNRLYWYRQTLGQGPEFLTYFQNEAQLEKSRLLSDRFSAERPKGSFSTLEIQRTEQGDSAMYLCASSLVTGGTEAFFGQGTRLTVV.

V is TRBV6-1 and J is TRBJ1-1, with D perhaps matching TRBD1 (6 bases). The CDR3 is 16 residues long. Germline assignment: CDR1 MNHNS and CDR2 SASEGT. V gave up 2 bases and J gave up 5 bases, with 18 bases separating them. The CDR3 protein is CASSEQKVGRGTEAFF. As DNA, the CDR3 is TGTGCCAGCAGTGAACAGAAAGTGGGCAGGGGTACTGAAGCTTTCTTT.

Written as DNA, the CDR3 is TGTGCCAGCTCACCGGGGGCGGCTAGCGGGGGTTCCTGGAATGAGCAGTTCTTC. This translates into CASSPGAASGGSWNEQFF. The rearrangement links TRBV18 to TRBJ2-1; 10 nucleotides align to TRBD2. The trim removed 3 bases at V and 7 bases at J, leaving 15 bases unmatched. This CDR3 comprises 18 residues. Germline V gene data show CDR1 as KGHSH and CDR2 as LQKENI.

This clonotype was seen only a few times. The rearrangement links TRBV7-2 to TRBJ1-4; a possible D gene is TRBD1 (6 bases). CDR1 is SGHTA, CDR2 FQGNSA, per germline. V lost 3 bases and J 1 base, leaving 6 bases between the germline ends. The CDR3 is 14 residues long. The CDR3: CASSLTGTNEKLFF. The CDR3 DNA is TGTGCCAGCAGCTTGACAGGAACTAATGAAAAACTGTTTTTT. The full variable domain, its missing parts supplied by reference TRBV7-2 and TRBJ1-4, is GAGVSQSPSNKVTEKGKDVELRCDPISGHTALYWYRQSLGQGLEFLIYFQGNSAPDKSGLPSDRFSAERTGGSVSTLTIQRTQQEDSAVYLCASSLTGTNEKLFFGSGTQLSVL.

This clonotype was observed a handful of times. The gene calls are TRBV2 and TRBJ2-3, with 8 bases that match TRBD1. Trimming cost V 6 bases and J 6 bases; bases outside gene matches: 17. Germline V gene lookup returns CDR1 SNHLY and CDR2 FYNNEI. This CDR3 has 17 amino acids. CDR3 sequence (DNA): TGTGCCAGCAGGGACAGGGATCGGTTGATAGTTCAGGATACGCAGTATTTT. Encoded protein: CASRDRDRLIVQDTQYF.

The J gene is TRBJ2-3, the V gene TRBV12-3 or TRBV12-4; D is perhaps TRBD2 (6 bases). The CDR3 is made up of 14 amino acids. V gave up 5 bases and J gave up 4 bases, with 13 bases separating them. The CDR3 spells CASSLTSFPDTQYF. The CDR3 nucleotides are TGTGCCAGCAGTCTGACTAGTTTCCCAGATACGCAGTATTTT.

This clonotype was picked up a small number of times. The CDR3 loop is CASSLVGTGPGETQYF. The CDR3 DNA reads TGTGCCAGCAGCTTAGTTGGAACAGGGCCCGGGGAGACCCAGTACTTC. The chain has TRBV7-2 and TRBJ2-5; weak D call: TRBD1 (6 bases). This CDR3 spans 16 amino acids. The V end was cut by 1 base, the J end by 5 bases, with 17 bases between. Germline-derived CDR1 and CDR2 are SGHTA and FQGNSA.

V and J are TRBV7-2 and TRBJ1-2; D might be TRBD1 (5 bases). Trimming pared 3 bases from V and 4 bases from J, leaving 18 bases between. This CDR3 contains 16 residues. The germline V gene has CDR1 SGHTA and CDR2 FQGNSA. DNA of the CDR3: TGTGCCAGCAGCTTGAATCAACAGGTTCCGGGCTATGGCTACACCTTC. Protein product: CASSLNQQVPGYGYTF.

The J gene is TRBJ1-5, the V gene TRBV7-9, with D hard to call. Looked up from germline, CDR1 is SEHNR and CDR2 is FQNEAQ (reference sequence). The V and J ends lost 5 bases and 4 bases respectively, with 9 bases between them. The CDR3 has 13 amino acids. The CDR3, as DNA: TGTGCCAGCAGCCCGGACGGAAATCAGCCCCAGCATTTT. This sequence encodes CASSPDGNQPQHF.

The CDR3 region is CATSDTGLALTEQYF. The CDR3 coding sequence is TGTGCCACCAGTGATACGGGACTAGCGCTAACCGAGCAGTACTTC. This sequence joins TRBV24-1 and TRBJ2-7; 10 nucleotides align to TRBD2. J gave up 6 bases and V 3 bases, and 7 bases lay outside the gene matches. CDR1 KGHDR and CDR2 SFDVKD come from the germline V gene. The CDR3 loop spans 15 amino acids.

This clonotype was counted between two and nine times. V is TRBV5-6 and J is TRBJ2-1; possible D gene TRBD2, 5 bases. This CDR3 comprises 16 residues. Germline V gives CDR1 SGHDT, CDR2 YYEEEE. Deletions cut 2 bases from V and 0 bases from J, with 12 bases between. The CDR3 is CASSFRTLTSYNEQFF. DNA of the CDR3: TGTGCCAGCAGCTTCCGGACTTTAACCTCCTACAATGAGCAGTTCTTC.

Ten or more counts support this clonotype. The V gene is TRBV5-1, the J gene TRBJ1-5; D ambiguous. The V gene lost 1 base and the J gene lost 4 bases, with 6 bases spanning the gap. The CDR3 sequence is 13 residues long. In germline, CDR1 is SGHRS, CDR2 YFSETQ. CDR3 DNA: TGCGCCAGCAGCTTGACGACAAATCAGCCCCAGCATTTT. The encoded protein is CASSLTTNQPQHF.

This clonotype appeared many times. The chain recombines TRBV12-3 or TRBV12-4 with TRBJ1-4, with no clear D. The CDR3 sequence is 16 residues long. Deletions cut 2 bases from V and 0 bases from J, with 10 bases between. CDR3 bases: TGTGCCAGCAGTTTAAAAGGGATCACAACTAATGAAAAACTGTTTTTT. Protein product: CASSLKGITTNEKLFF.

CDR3 residues: CASSLRDPEQFF. CDR3 sequence (DNA): TGTGCCAGCAGTTTAAGGGATCCTGAGCAGTTCTTC. The rearrangement uses TRBV27 and TRBJ2-1; D is undetermined. This CDR3 comprises 12 residues. Germline assignment: CDR1 MNHEY and CDR2 SMNVEV (reference sequence). V was clipped by 2 bases and J by 9 bases, with 8 bases between them.

This clonotype was seen a few times. This chain connects TRBV7-9 to TRBJ1-1; 8 bases are shared with TRBD1. Germline assignment: CDR1 SEHNR and CDR2 FQNEAQ (reference sequence). V was clipped by 3 bases and J by 1 base; unmatched bases: 13. The CDR3 loop spans 18 amino acids. As DNA, the CDR3 is TGTGCCAGCAGCTTTGGAGGAAGCGGCAGGGGGCCGAACACTGAAGCTTTCTTT. Translation: CASSFGGSGRGPNTEAFF.

The V gene is TRBV11-3, the J gene TRBJ1-2, with D possibly TRBD1 on 6 matching bases. Germline V lookup: CDR1 SGHNT, CDR2 YENEEA. The CDR3 totals 14 residues. Trimming removed 8 bases at V and 4 bases at J, with 17 bases between. DNA for the CDR3: TGTGCCAGCTCGAGGGGGAGGGGTTCCTATGGCTACACCTTC. Translating it yields CASSRGRGSYGYTF. Full variable domain (remainder filled in from reference TRBV11-3 and TRBJ1-2): EAGVVQSPRYKIIEKKQPVAFWCNPISGHNTLYWYLQNLGQGPELLIRYENEEAVDDSQLPKDRFSAERLKGVDSTLKIQPAELGDSAVYLCASSRGRGSYGYTFGSGTRLTVV.

V gene TRBV7-2 combines with J gene TRBJ2-5; weak D call: TRBD2 (5 bases). V was cut by 6 bases and J by 5 bases, with 22 bases left in between. In germline, CDR1 is SGHTA, CDR2 FQGNSA. CDR3 length: 16 residues. The CDR3 DNA reads as TGTGCCAGCAGTTGGGGATCGGCTAGGATAGCGGAGACCCAGTACTTC. Amino acid sequence: CASSWGSARIAETQYF. The variable domain in full, completed from reference TRBV7-2 and TRBJ2-5, reads GAGVSQSPSNKVTEKGKDVELRCDPISGHTALYWYRQSLGQGLEFLIYFQGNSAPDKSGLPSDRFSAERTGGSVSTLTIQRTQQEDSAVYLCASSWGSARIAETQYFGPGTRLLVL.

This clonotype was seen many times. The rearrangement uses TRBV7-2 and TRBJ2-3; a possible D gene is TRBD2 (7 bases). Germline loops: CDR1 SGHTA, CDR2 FQGNSA. The CDR3 runs to 14 residues. V was clipped by 3 bases and J by 4 bases, with 11 bases between them. CDR3 in DNA: TGTGCCAGCAGCTTGGGGGGGGGCGCAGATACGCAGTATTTT. Translation gives CASSLGGGADTQYF.

A few counts support this clonotype. The chain uses TRBV7-3 and TRBJ2-1, with D tentatively TRBD2 (5 bases). Germline V gene sequence: CDR1 SGHTA, CDR2 FQGTGA. The CDR3 length is 15 residues. V dropped 0 bases and J dropped 6 bases, with 12 bases sitting between them. The CDR3 DNA is TGTGCCAGCAGCTTAACGGCGCTAGCTGCCAATGAGCAGTTCTTC. This translates into CASSLTALAANEQFF.

There are a few counts of this clonotype. The rearrangement joins TRBV12-3 or TRBV12-4 to TRBJ1-3; D not certain. The CDR3 loop spans 15 amino acids. Trimming pared 5 bases from V and 2 bases from J, leaving 13 bases between. In nucleotides, the CDR3 is TGTGCCAGCAGTCCCTGGCCGGGAGCTGGAAACACCATATATTTT. It specifies CASSPWPGAGNTIYF.

This clonotype was observed a handful of times. The chain carries TRBV7-8 and TRBJ2-7, with D possibly matching TRBD1 (6 bases). CDR3 length: 16 amino acids. V shed 0 bases and J shed 3 bases, with 15 bases lying between them. Looked up from germline, CDR1 is SGHVS and CDR2 is FQNEAQ. The CDR3 DNA is TGTGCCAGCAGCTTAGCCGTAGACAGGAGTATCTACGAGCAGTACTTC. Translation: CASSLAVDRSIYEQYF.

In its sample, this clonotype was seen a few times. This chain joins TRBV3-1 and TRBJ1-2; possible D gene TRBD1, 5 bases. This CDR3 contains 15 residues. Germline V lookup: CDR1 LGHDT, CDR2 YNNKEL (reference sequence). V was shortened by 4 bases and J by 5 bases, with 17 bases between the two germline ends. The CDR3 DNA is TGTGCCAGCAGCCCCGGGGGAGGTAGTGTGTATGGCTACACCTTC. Encoded protein: CASSPGGGSVYGYTF.

This clonotype came up a few times. The rearrangement uses TRBV13 and TRBJ2-1; D gene unclear. Germline CDR1 and CDR2: PRHDT and FYEKMQ (reference sequence). The CDR3 spans 13 residues. V lost 3 bases, J lost 10 bases, and 13 bases lay in between. CDR3 sequence: CASSFPPNREQFF. DNA for the CDR3: TGTGCCAGCAGCTTCCCCCCGAATAGGGAGCAGTTCTTC.

This clonotype was observed a handful of times. The J gene is TRBJ1-1, the V gene TRBV3-1, with TRBD1 as a possible D gene (5 bases). Germline loops: CDR1 LGHDT, CDR2 YNNKEL (reference sequence). Trimming cost V 0 bases and J 7 bases, with 21 bases left between them. The CDR3 is made up of 17 amino acids. This CDR3 reads CASSQESGFGGSYEAFF. CDR3 sequence (DNA): TGTGCCAGCAGCCAAGAATCTGGTTTTGGGGGGAGTTATGAAGCTTTCTTT.

This clonotype was found many times. The chain uses TRBV6-5 and TRBJ1-1; 9 bases fit TRBD1. The CDR3 has 16 amino acids. CDR1 is MNHEY, CDR2 SVGAGI, per germline. V lost 4 bases to trimming and J lost 7 bases; unmatched junction nucleotides: 13. CDR3 region: CASSSPILTGGVEAFF. Here the CDR3 DNA reads TGTGCCAGCAGTTCTCCTATTCTTACAGGGGGCGTTGAAGCTTTCTTT.

The chain carries TRBV4-3 and TRBJ2-7, with 7 bases matching TRBD2. The CDR3 is 16 amino acids. Germline V CDR1 and CDR2: LGHNA, YSLEER. Unmatched junction bases numbered 10, after V lost 3 bases and J lost 2 bases. CDR3 in amino acids: CASSQSSSGGTYEQYF. CDR3 DNA: TGCGCCAGCAGCCAGAGCTCTAGCGGAGGCACCTACGAGCAGTACTTC.